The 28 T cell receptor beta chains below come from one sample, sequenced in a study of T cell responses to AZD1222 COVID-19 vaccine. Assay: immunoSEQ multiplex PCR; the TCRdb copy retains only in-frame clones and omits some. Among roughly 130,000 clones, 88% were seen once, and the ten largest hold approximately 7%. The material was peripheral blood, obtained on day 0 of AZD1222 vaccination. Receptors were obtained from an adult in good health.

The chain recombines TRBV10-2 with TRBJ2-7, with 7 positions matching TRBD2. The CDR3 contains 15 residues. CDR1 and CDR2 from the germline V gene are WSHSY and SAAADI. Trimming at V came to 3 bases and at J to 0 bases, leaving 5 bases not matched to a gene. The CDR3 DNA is TGCGCCAGCAGTGATTTTCGCGGGAGCTCCTACGAGCAGTACTTC. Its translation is CASSDFRGSSYEQYF.

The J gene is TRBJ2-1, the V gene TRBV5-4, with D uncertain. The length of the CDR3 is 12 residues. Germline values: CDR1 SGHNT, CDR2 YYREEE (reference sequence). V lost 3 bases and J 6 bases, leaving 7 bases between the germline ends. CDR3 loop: CASSSPGNEQFF. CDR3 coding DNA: TGTGCCAGCAGCTCCCCCGGCAATGAGCAGTTCTTC.

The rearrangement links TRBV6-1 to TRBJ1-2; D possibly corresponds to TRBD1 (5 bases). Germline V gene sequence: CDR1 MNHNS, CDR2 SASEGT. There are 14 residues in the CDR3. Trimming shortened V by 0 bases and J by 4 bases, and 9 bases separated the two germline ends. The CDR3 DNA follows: TGTGCCAGCAGTGAAGCTGGGACGGGCTATGGCTACACCTTC. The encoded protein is CASSEAGTGYGYTF.

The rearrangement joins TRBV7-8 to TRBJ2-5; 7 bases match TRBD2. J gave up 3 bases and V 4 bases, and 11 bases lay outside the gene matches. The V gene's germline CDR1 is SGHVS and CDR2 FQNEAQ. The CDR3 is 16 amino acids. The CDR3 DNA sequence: TGTGCCAGCAGCTCCTCCCTCGGCCGGGGGGAAGAGACCCAGTACTTC. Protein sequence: CASSSSLGRGEETQYF.

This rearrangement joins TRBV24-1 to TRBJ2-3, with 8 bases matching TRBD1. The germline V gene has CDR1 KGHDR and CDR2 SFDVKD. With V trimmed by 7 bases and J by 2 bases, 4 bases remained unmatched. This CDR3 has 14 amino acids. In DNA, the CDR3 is TGTGCCACCAGCGAGACAGGGGTCACAGATACGCAGTATTTT. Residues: CATSETGVTDTQYF.

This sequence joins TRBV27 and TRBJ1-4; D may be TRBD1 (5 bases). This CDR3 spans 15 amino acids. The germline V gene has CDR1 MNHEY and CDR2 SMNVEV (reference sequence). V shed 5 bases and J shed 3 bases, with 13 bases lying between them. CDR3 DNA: TGTGCCAGCAGTGGGGGTGGGGCCGCTAATGAAAAACTGTTTTTT. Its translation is CASSGGGAANEKLFF.

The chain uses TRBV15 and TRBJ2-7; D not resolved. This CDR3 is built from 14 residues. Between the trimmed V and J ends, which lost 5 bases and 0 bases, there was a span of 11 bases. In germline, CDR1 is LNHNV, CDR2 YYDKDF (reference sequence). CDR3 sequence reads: CATSPEAYSYEQYF. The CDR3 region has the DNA TGTGCCACCAGCCCTGAGGCTTACTCCTACGAGCAGTACTTC.

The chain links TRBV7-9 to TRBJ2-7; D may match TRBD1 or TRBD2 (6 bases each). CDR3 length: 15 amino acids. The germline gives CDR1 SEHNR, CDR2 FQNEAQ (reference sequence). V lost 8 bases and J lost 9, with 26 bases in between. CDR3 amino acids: CASVPGTWGVSGQYF. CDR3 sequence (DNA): TGTGCCAGCGTCCCCGGGACATGGGGGGTTTCCGGGCAGTACTTC.

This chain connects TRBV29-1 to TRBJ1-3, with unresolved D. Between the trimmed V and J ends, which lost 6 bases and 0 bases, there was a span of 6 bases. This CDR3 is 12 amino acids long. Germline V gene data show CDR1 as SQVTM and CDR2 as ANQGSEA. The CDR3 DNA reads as TGCAGCGTGGGATTCTCTGGAAACACCATATATTTT. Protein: CSVGFSGNTIYF.

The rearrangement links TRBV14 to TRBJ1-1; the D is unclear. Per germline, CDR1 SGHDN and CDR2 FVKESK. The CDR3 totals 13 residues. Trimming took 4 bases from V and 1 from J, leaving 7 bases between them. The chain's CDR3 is CASSPVGNTEAFF. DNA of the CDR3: TGTGCCAGCAGCCCAGTCGGGAACACTGAAGCTTTCTTT.

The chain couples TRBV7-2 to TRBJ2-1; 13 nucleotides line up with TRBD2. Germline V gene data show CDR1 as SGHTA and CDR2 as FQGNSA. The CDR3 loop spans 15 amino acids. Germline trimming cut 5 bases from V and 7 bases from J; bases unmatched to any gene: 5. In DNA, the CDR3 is TGTGCCAGCAGCGCCAGGACTAGCGGGAGTAATGAGCAGTTCTTC. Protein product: CASSARTSGSNEQFF.

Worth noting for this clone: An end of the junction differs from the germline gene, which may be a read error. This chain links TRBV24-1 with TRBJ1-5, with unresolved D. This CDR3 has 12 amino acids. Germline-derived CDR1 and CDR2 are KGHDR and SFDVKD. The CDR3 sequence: CARPFSNQPQHF. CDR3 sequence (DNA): TGCGCTAGACCATTTAGCAATCAGCCCCAGCATTTT.

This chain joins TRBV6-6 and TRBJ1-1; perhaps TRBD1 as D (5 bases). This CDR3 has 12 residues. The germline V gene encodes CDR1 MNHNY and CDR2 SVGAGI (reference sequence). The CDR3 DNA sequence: TGTGTAGCGGTCAGGGAAGGCACTGAAGCTTTCTTT. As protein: CVAVREGTEAFF.

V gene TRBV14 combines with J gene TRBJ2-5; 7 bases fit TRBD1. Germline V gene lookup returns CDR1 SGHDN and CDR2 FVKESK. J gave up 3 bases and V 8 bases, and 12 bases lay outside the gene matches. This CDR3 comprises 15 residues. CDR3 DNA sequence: TGTGCCAGCCGCCCCCAAGGGGACAGAGAAGAGACCCAGTACTTC. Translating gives CASRPQGDREETQYF.

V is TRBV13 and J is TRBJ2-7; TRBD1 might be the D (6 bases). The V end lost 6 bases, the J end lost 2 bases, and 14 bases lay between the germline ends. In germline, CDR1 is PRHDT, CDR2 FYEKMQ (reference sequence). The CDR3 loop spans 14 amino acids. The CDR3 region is CASRPAGVTYEQYF. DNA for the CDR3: TGTGCCAGCAGACCCGCAGGGGTTACCTACGAGCAGTACTTC.

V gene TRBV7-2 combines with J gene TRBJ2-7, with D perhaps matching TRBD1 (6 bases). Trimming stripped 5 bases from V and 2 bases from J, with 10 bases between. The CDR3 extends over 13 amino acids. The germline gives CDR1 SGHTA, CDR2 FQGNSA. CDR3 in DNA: TGTGCCAGCAGCCTAGGACAGCCCTACGAGCAGTACTTC. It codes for CASSLGQPYEQYF.

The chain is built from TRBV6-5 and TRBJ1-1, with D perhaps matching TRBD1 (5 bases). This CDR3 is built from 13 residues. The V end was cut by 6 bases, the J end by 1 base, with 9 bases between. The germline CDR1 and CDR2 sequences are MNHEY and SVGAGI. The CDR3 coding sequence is TGTGCCAGCAGCGCCGGACAGAACACTGAAGCTTTCTTT. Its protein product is CASSAGQNTEAFF.

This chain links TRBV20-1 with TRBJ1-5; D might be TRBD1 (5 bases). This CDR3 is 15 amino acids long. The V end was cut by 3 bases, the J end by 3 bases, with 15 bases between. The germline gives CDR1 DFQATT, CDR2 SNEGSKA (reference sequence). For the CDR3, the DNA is TGCAGTGCTAGTAAACCGGGGGTATCCAATCAGCCCCAGCATTTT. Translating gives CSASKPGVSNQPQHF.

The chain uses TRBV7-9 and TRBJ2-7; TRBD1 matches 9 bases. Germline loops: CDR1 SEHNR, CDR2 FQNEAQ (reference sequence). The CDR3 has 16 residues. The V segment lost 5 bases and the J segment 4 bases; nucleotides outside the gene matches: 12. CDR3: CASSPPRQGGTYEQYF. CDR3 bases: TGTGCCAGCAGCCCCCCGCGACAGGGGGGAACTTACGAGCAGTACTTC.

The CDR3 is CASSTLDSPSTDTQYF. The CDR3 coding sequence is TGCGCCAGCAGTACCCTTGACAGCCCTAGCACAGATACGCAGTATTTT. This chain links TRBV5-1 with TRBJ2-3, with D maybe TRBD1 (5 bases). Trimming took 5 bases from V and 0 from J, leaving 16 bases between them. In germline, CDR1 is SGHRS, CDR2 YFSETQ. The CDR3 length is 16 residues.

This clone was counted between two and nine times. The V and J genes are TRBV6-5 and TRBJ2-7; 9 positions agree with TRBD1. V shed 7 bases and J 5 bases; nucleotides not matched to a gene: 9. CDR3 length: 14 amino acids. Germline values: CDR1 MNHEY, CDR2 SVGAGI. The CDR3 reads CASTGQGPFNEQYF. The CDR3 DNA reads TGTGCCAGCACCGGACAGGGGCCCTTCAACGAGCAGTACTTC.

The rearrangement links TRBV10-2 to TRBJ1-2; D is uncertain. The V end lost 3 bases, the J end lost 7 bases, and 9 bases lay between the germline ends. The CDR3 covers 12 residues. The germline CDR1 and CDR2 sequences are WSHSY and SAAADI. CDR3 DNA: TGCGCCAGCAGTGATCGGGAAGTTGGCTACACCTTC. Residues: CASSDREVGYTF.

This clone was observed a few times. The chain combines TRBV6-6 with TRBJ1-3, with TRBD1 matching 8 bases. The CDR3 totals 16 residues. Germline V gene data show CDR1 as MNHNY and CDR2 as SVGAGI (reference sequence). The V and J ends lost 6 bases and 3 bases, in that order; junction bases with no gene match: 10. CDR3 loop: CASRNRDRGLGNTIYF. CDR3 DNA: TGTGCCAGCAGGAACCGCGACAGGGGACTTGGAAACACCATATATTTT.

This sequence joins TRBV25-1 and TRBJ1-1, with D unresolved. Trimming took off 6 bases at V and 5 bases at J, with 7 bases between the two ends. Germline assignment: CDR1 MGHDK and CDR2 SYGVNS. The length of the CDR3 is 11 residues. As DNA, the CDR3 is TGTGCCAGCAGAATTATGACTGAAGCTTTCTTT. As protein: CASRIMTEAFF.

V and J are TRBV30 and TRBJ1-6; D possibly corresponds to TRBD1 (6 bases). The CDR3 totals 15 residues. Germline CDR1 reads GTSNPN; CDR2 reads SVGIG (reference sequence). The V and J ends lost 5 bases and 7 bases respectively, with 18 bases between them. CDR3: CAWGGQPRINSPLHF. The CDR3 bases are TGTGCCTGGGGGGGCCAACCACGGATCAATTCACCCCTCCACTTT.

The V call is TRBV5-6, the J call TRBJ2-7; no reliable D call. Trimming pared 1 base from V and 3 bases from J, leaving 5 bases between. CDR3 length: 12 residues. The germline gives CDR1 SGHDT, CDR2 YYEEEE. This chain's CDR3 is CASSLWGYEQYF. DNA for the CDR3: TGTGCCAGCAGCTTGTGGGGCTACGAGCAGTACTTC. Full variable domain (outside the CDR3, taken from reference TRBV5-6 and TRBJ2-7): DAGVTQSPTHLIKTRGQQVTLRCSPKSGHDTVSWYQQALGQGPQFIFQYYEEEERQRGNFPDRFSGHQFPNYSSELNVNALLLGDSALYLCASSLWGYEQYFGPGTRLTVT.

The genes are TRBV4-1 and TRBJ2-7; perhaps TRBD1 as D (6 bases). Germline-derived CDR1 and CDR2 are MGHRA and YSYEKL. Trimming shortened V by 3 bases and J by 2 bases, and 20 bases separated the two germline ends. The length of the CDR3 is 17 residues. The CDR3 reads CASSQENRVSRTYEQYF. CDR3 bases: TGCGCCAGCAGCCAGGAAAACAGGGTGTCGCGGACCTACGAGCAGTACTTC.

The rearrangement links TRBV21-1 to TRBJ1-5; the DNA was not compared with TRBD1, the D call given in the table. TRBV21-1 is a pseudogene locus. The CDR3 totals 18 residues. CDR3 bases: TGTGCCAGCAGCAAGGTGGGACAGGGGAGAATGATCAATCAGCCCCAGCATTTT. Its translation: CASSKVGQGRMINQPQHF.